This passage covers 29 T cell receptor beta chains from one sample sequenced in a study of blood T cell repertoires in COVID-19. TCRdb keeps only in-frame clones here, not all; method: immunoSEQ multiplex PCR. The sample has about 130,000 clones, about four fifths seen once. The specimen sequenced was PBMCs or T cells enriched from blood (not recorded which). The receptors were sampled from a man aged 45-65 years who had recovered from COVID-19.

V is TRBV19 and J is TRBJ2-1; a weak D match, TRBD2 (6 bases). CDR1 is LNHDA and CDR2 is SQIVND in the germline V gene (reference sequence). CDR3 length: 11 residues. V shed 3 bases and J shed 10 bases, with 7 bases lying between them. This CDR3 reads CASSMGREQFF. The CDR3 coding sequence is TGTGCCAGTAGTATGGGGAGGGAGCAGTTCTTC.

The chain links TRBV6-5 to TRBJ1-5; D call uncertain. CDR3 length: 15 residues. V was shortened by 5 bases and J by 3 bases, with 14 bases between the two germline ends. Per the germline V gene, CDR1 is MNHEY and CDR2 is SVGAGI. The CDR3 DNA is TGTGCCAGCAGTCCCGGGTGGCGCTACAATCAGCCCCAGCATTTT. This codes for CASSPGWRYNQPQHF.

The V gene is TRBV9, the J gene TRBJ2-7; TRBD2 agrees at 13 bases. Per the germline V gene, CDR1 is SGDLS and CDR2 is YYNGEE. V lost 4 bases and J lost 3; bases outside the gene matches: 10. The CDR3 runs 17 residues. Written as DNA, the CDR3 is TGTGCCAGCAGCCCCGGAGGACTAGCGGGGGCCCGCTACGAGCAGTACTTC. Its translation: CASSPGGLAGARYEQYF.

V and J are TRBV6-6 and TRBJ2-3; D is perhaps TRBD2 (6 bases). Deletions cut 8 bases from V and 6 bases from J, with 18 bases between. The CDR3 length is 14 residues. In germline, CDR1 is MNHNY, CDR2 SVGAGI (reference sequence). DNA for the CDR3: TGTGCCAGCGGTAGGGATCTGGAGGGGGATACGCAGTATTTT. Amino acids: CASGRDLEGDTQYF.

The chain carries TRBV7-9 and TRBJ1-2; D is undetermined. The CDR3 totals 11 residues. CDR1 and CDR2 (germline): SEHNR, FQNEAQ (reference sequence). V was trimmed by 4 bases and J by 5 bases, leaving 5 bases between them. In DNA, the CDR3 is TGTGCCAGCAGCTCGGAGTATGGCTACACCTTC. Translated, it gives CASSSEYGYTF.

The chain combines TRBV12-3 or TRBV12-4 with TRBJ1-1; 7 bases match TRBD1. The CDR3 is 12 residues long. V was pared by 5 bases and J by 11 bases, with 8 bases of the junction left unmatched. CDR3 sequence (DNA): TGTGCCAGCAGTGGCGGGACAGTGGACGCTTTCTTT. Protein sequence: CASSGGTVDAFF.

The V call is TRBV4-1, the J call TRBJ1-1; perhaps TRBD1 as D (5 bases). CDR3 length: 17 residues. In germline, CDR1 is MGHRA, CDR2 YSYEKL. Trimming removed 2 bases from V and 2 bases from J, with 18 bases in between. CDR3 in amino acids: CASSQRLIQATNTEAFF. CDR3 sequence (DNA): TGCGCCAGCAGCCAAAGGTTAATACAGGCAACCAACACTGAAGCTTTCTTT.

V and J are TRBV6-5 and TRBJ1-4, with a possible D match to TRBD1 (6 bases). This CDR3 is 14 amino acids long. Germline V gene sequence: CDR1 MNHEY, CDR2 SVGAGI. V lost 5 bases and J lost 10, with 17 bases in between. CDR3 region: CASSLRQAGGKLFF. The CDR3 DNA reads TGTGCCAGCAGTCTACGACAGGCGGGTGGAAAACTGTTTTTT.

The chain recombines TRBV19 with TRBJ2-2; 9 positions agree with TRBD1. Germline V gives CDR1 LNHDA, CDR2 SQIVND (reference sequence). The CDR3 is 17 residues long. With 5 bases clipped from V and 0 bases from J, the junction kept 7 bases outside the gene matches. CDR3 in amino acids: CASSFTTGGANTGELFF. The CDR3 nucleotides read TGTGCCAGTAGTTTCACTACAGGGGGCGCGAACACCGGGGAGCTGTTTTTT.

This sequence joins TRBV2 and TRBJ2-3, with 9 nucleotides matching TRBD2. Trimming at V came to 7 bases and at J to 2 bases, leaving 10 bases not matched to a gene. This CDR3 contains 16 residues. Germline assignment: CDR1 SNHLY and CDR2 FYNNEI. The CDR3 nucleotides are TGTGCCAGCATACCAACGAGCGGGGGGAACACAGATACGCAGTATTTT. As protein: CASIPTSGGNTDTQYF.

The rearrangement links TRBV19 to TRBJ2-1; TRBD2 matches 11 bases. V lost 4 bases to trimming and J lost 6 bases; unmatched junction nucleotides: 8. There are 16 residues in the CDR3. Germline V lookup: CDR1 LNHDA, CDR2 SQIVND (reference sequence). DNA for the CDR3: TGTGCCAGTAGTAGGCTAGGGACTAGCGGAAGCAATGAGCAGTTCTTC. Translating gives CASSRLGTSGSNEQFF.

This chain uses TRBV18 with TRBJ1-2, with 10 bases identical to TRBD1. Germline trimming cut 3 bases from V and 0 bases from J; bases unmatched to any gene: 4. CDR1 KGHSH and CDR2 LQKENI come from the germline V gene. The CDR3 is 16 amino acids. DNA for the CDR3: TGTGCCAGCTCACCGACAGGGGGCCTTACTAACTATGGCTACACCTTC. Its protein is CASSPTGGLTNYGYTF.

The CDR3 nucleotides read TGTGCCACCTCACCGGGACACCCTAGCTCTGGAAACACCATATATTTT. Its translation: CATSPGHPSSGNTIYF. The chain has TRBV28 and TRBJ1-3; TRBD1 might be the D (6 bases). The CDR3 sequence is 16 residues long. The V end lost 10 bases, the J end lost 0 bases, and 19 bases lay between the germline ends. Germline CDR1 and CDR2: MDHEN and SYDVKM.

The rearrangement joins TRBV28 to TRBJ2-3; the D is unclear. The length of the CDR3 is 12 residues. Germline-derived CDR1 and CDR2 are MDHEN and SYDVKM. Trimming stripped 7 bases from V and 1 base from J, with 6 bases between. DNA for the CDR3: TGTGCCAGCACTCAGGGCACAGATACGCAGTATTTT. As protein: CASTQGTDTQYF.

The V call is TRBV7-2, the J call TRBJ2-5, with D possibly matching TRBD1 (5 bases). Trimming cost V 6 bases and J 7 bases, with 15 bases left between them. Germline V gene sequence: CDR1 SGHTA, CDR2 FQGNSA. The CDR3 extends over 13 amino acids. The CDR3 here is CASSFDSQGTQYF. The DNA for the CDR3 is TGTGCCAGCAGTTTCGACAGCCAGGGGACCCAGTACTTC. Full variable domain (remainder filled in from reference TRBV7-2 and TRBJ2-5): GAGVSQSPSNKVTEKGKDVELRCDPISGHTALYWYRQSLGQGLEFLIYFQGNSAPDKSGLPSDRFSAERTGGSVSTLTIQRTQQEDSAVYLCASSFDSQGTQYFGPGTRLLVL.

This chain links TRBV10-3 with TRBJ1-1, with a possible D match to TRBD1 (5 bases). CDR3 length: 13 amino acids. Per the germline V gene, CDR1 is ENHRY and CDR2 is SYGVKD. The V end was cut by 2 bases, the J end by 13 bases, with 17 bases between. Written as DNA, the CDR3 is TGTGCCATCAGTGAGGACCCGGGACTTGAGGGTTTCTTT. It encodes CAISEDPGLEGFF.

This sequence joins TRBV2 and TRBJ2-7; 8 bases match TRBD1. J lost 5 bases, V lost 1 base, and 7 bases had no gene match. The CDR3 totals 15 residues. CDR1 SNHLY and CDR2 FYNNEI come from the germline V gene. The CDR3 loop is CASSEGGTGGDEQYF. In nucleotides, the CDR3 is TGTGCCAGCAGTGAAGGGGGGACAGGTGGTGACGAGCAGTACTTC.

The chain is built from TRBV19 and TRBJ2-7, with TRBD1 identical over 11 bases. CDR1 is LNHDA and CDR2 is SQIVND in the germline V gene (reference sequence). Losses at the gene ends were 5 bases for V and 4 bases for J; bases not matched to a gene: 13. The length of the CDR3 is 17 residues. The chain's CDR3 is CASSRKNTGTGGYEQYF. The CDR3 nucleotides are TGTGCCAGTAGTCGCAAGAACACCGGGACAGGGGGTTACGAGCAGTACTTC.

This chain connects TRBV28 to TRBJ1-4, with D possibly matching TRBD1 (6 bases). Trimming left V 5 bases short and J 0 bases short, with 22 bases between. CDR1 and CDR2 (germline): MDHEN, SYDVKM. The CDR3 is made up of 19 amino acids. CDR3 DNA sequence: TGTGCCAGCAGTCCTAATGGCGGGGGCCATCGGGCAACTAATGAAAAACTGTTTTTT. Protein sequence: CASSPNGGGHRATNEKLFF.

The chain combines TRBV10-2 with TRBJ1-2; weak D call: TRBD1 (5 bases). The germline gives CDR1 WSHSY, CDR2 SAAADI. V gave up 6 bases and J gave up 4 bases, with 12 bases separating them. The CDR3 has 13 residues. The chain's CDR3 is CASSDSVPYGYTF. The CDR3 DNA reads TGCGCCAGCAGCGACAGCGTCCCCTATGGCTACACCTTC.

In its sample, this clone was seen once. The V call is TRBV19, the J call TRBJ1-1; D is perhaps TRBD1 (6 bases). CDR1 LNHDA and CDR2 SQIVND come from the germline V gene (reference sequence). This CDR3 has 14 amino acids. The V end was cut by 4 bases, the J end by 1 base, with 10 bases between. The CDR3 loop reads CASSNRERNTEAFF. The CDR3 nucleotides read TGTGCCAGTAGTAACAGGGAGCGGAACACTGAAGCTTTCTTT.

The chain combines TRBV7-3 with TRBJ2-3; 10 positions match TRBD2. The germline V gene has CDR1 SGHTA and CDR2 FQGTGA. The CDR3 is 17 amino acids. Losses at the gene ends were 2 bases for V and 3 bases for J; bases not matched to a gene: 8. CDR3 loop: CASSLSSASGGTDTQYF. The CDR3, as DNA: TGTGCCAGCAGCTTATCGAGTGCTAGCGGGGGAACAGATACGCAGTATTTT.

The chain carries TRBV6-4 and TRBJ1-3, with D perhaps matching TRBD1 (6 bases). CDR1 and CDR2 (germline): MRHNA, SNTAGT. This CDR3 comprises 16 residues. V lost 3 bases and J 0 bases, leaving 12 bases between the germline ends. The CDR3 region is CASSEFIQGSGNTIYF. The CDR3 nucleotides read TGTGCCAGCAGTGAATTCATACAGGGCTCTGGAAACACCATATATTTT.

CDR3 residues: CASSPSTGSSNQPQHF. In nucleotides, the CDR3 is TGTGCCAGCAGCCCTTCGACAGGGAGTAGCAATCAGCCCCAGCATTTT. V and J are TRBV4-2 and TRBJ1-5; 7 bases match TRBD1. From germline, CDR1 is LGHNA and CDR2 YNFKEQ. V lost 4 bases to trimming and J lost 0 bases; unmatched junction nucleotides: 6. The CDR3 spans 16 residues.

CDR3 protein: CASSSPGQGYNEQFF. As DNA, the CDR3 is TGTGCCAGCAGCTCCCCGGGACAGGGTTATAATGAGCAGTTCTTC. The chain combines TRBV11-2 with TRBJ2-1, with 9 nucleotides matching TRBD1. The CDR3 has 15 residues. The V gene's germline CDR1 is SGHAT and CDR2 FQNNGV. V trimming: 4 bases; J trimming: 7 bases; junction bases outside the gene matches: 8.

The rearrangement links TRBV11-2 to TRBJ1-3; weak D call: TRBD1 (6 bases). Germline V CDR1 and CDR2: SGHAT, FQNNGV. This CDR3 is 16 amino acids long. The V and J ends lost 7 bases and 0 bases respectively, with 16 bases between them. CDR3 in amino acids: CASTFTGLSSGNTIYF. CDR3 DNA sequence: TGTGCCAGCACCTTCACAGGGTTGAGCTCTGGAAACACCATATATTTT.

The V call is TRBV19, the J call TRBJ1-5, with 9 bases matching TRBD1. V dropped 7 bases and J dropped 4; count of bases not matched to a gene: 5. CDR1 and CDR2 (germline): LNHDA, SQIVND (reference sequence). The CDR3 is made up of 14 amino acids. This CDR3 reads CASTSDRGNQPQHF. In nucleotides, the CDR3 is TGTGCCAGTACCTCCGACAGGGGGAATCAGCCCCAGCATTTT.

The CDR3 coding sequence is TGTGCCAGCAGCCCATCACCGGGACACAATCAGCCCCAGCATTTT. Translation: CASSPSPGHNQPQHF. This rearrangement joins TRBV7-2 to TRBJ1-5; TRBD1 might be the D (6 bases). V was cut by 5 bases and J by 3 bases, with 14 bases left in between. The CDR3 length is 15 residues. Per germline, CDR1 SGHTA and CDR2 FQGNSA.

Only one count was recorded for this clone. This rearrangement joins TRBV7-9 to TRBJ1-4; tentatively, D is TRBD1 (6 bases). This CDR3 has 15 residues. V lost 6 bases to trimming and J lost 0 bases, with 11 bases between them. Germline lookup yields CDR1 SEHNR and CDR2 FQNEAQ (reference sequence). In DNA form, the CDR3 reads TGTGCCAGCAGGCGGACAGACGCAACTAATGAAAAACTGTTTTTT. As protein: CASRRTDATNEKLFF.